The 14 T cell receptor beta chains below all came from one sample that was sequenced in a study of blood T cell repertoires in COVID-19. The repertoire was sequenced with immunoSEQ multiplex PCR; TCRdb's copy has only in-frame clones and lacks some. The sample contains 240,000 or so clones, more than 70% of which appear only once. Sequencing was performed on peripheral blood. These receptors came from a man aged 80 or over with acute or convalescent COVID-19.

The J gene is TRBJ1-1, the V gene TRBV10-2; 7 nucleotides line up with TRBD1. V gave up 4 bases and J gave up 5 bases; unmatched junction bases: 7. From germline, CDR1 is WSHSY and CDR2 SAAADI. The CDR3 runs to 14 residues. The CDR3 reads CASSGNRGRTEAFF. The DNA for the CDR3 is TGCGCCAGCAGTGGGAACAGGGGAAGGACTGAAGCTTTCTTT.

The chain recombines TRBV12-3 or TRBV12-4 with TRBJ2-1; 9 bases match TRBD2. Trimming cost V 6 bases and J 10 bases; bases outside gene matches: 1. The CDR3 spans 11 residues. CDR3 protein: CASRLAGEQFF. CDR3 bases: TGTGCCAGCAGGCTAGCGGGGGAGCAGTTCTTC.

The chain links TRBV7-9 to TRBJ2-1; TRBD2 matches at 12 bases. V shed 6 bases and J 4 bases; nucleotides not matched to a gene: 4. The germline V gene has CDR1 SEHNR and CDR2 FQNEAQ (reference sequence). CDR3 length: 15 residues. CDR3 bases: TGTGCCAGCAGGTCAACTAGCGGGGGGTACAATGAGCAGTTCTTC. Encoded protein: CASRSTSGGYNEQFF.

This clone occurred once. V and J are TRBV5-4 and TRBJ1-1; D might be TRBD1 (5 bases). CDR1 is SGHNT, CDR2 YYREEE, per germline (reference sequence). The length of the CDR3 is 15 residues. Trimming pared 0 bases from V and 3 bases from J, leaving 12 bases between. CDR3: CASSLEGRGDTEAFF. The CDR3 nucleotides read TGTGCCAGCAGCTTGGAGGGGCGCGGAGACACTGAAGCTTTCTTT.

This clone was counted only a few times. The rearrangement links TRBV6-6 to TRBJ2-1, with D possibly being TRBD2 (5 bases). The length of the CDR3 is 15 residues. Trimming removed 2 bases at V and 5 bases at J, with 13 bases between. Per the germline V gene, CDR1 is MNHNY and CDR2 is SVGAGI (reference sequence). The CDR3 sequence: CASSYPAAGNNEQFF. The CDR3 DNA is TGTGCCAGCAGTTACCCGGCGGCGGGTAACAATGAGCAGTTCTTC.

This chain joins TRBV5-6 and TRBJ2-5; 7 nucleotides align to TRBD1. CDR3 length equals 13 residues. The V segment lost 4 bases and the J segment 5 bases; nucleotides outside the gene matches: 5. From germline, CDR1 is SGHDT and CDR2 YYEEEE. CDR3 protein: CASSPTGLETQYF. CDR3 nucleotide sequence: TGTGCCAGCAGCCCGACAGGGTTGGAGACCCAGTACTTC.

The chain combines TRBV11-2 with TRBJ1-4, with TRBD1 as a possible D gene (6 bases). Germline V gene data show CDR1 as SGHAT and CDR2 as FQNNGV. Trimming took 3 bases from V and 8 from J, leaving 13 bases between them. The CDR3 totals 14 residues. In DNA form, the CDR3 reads TGTGCCAGCAGCTTCCCAGGGGTGAACGAAAAACTGTTTTTT. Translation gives CASSFPGVNEKLFF.

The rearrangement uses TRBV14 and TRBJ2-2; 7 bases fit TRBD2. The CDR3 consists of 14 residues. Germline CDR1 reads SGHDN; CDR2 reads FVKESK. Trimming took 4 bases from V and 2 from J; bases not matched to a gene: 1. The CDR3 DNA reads TGTGCCAGCAGCCGGGGGGGTAACACCGGGGAGCTGTTTTTT. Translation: CASSRGGNTGELFF. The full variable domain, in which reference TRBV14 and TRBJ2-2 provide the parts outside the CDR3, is EAGVTQFPSHSVIEKGQTVTLRCDPISGHDNLYWYRRVMGKEIKFLLHFVKESKQDESGMPNNRFLAERTGGTYSTLKVQPAELEDSGVYFCASSRGGNTGELFFGEGSRLTVL.

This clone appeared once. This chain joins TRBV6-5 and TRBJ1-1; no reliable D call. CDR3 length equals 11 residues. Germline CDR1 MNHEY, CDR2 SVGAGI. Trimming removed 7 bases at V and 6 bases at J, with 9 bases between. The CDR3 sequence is CASISQSEAFF. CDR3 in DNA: TGTGCCAGCATCTCACAATCTGAAGCTTTCTTT.

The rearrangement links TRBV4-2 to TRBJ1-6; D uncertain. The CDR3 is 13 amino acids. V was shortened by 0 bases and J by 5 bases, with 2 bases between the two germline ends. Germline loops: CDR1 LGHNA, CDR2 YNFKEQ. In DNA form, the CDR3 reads TGTGCCAGCAGCCAAGATAATAATTCACCCCTCCACTTT. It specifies CASSQDNNSPLHF.

The CDR3 sequence: CASSTLAVGGTDTQYF. DNA for the CDR3: TGTGCCAGTAGTACGCTAGCGGTTGGGGGCACAGATACGCAGTATTTT. The chain couples TRBV19 to TRBJ2-3; 7 bases align to TRBD2. J was trimmed by 1 base and V by 4 bases; bases with no gene match: 8. The germline CDR1 and CDR2 sequences are LNHDA and SQIVND (reference sequence). The CDR3 spans 16 residues.

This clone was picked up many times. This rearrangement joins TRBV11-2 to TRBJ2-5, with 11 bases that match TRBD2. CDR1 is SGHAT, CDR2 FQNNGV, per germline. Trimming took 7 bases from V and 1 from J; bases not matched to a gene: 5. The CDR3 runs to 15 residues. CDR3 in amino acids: CASTHSGGAQETQYF. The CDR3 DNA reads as TGTGCCAGCACCCATAGCGGGGGGGCCCAAGAGACCCAGTACTTC.

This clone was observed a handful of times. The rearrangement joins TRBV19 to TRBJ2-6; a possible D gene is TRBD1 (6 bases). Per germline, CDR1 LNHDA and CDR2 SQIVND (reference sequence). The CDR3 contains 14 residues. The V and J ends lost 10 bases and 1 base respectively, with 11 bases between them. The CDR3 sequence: CATSRGSGANVLTF. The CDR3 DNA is TGTGCCACTAGCAGGGGTTCTGGGGCCAACGTCCTGACTTTC.

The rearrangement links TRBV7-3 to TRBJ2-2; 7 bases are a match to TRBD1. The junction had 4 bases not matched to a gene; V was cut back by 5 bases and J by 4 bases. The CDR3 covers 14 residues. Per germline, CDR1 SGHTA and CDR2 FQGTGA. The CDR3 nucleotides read TGTGCCAGCAGCCGCGACAGGGCCACCGGGGAGCTGTTTTTT. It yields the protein CASSRDRATGELFF.